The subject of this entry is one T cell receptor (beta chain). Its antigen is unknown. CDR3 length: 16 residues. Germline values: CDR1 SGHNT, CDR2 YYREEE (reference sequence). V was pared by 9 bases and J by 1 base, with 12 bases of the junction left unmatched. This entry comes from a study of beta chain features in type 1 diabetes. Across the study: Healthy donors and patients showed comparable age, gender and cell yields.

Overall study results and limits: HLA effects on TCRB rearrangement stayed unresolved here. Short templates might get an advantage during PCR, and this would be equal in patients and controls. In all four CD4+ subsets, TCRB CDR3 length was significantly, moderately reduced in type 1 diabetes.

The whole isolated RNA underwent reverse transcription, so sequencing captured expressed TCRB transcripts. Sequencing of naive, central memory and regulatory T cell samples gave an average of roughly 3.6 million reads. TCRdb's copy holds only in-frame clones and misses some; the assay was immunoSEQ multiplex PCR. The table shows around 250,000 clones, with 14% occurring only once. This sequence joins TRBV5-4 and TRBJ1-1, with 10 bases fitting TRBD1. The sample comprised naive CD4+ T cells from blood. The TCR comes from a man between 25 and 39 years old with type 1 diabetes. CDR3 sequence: CATQRGQGPRNTEAFF. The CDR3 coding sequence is TGTGCCACCCAGAGGGGACAGGGGCCCCGGAACACTGAAGCTTTCTTT. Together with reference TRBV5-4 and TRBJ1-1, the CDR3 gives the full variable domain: ETGVTQSPTHLIKTRGQQVTLRCSSQSGHNTVSWYQQALGQGPQFIFQYYREEENGRGNFPPRFSGLQFPNYSSELNVNALELDDSALYLCATQRGQGPRNTEAFFGQGTRLTVV.